This T cell receptor beta chain was sequenced during a study of cytomegalovirus exposure and HLA in healthy donors. Nominally healthy donors provided the samples, though records likely missed some immune exposures. This PCR relied on a set of 60 Vbeta primers and 13 Jbeta primers. This table comes from immunoSEQ multiplex PCR, and its TCRdb copy is limited to in-frame clones, with some not included. The sample holds fewer than 150,000 clones, 70% to 75% seen once. Study observations and caveats: The likely origin of a cluster of highly shared sequence variants was a sequencing artifact.

Of note for this clone: Its specificity is unknown.

J gave up 6 bases and V 6 bases, and 3 bases lay outside the gene matches. Germline V gives CDR1 MNHEY, CDR2 SVGAGI. The CDR3 length is 13 residues. This clonotype was sampled from a human donor in good health. V and J are TRBV6-5 and TRBJ2-2; 8 bases agree with TRBD1. The source material was PBMCs. The CDR3 reads CASRHRGSGELFF. The CDR3 nucleotides read TGTGCCAGCAGACACAGGGGGTCCGGGGAGCTGTTTTTT.